The next 22 T cell receptor beta chains were all read from a single sample in a study of Ad26.COV2.S vaccination and SARS-CoV-2 variants. Treatment meaning: some 19 received Ad26.COV2.S at low or high dose, single or two shots; 5 received placebo; per-sample allocation not given. Day 63 following the first vaccine or placebo injection was when the samples were taken. Some clones are missing from TCRdb's copy, which holds only in-frame ones; the method was immunoSEQ multiplex PCR. The sample has a few hundred thousand clones, 70% to 90% seen once; the top ten hold around 3%. The material was peripheral blood, obtained in a trial of Ad26.COV2.S vaccine versus placebo. The receptors come from a person between 18 and 59 years old who received the Ad26.COV2.S COVID-19 vaccine or a placebo.

The chain carries TRBV6-5 and TRBJ2-7; 8 bases align to TRBD2. The CDR3 loop spans 15 amino acids. Germline V gene sequence: CDR1 MNHEY, CDR2 SVGAGI. V was pared by 6 bases and J by 3 bases, with 10 bases of the junction left unmatched. CDR3 protein: CASSQEAGEFYEQYF. CDR3 nucleotide sequence: TGTGCCAGCAGCCAGGAAGCGGGAGAATTCTACGAGCAGTACTTC.

The rearrangement links TRBV6-1 to TRBJ1-6; D is ambiguous. The germline gives CDR1 MNHNS, CDR2 SASEGT. Trimming cost V 4 bases and J 2 bases, with 12 bases left between them. The CDR3 is 16 amino acids. The CDR3 here is CASSARISAYNSPLHF. The CDR3 region has the DNA TGTGCCAGCAGTGCGAGGATTTCTGCCTATAATTCACCCCTCCACTTT.

The chain has TRBV2 and TRBJ2-7; no firm D call. V was pared by 4 bases and J by 6 bases, with 4 bases between. The CDR3 spans 10 residues. The V gene's germline CDR1 is SNHLY and CDR2 FYNNEI. CDR3 sequence reads: CASSAGEQYF. CDR3 DNA sequence: TGTGCCAGCAGTGCGGGCGAGCAGTACTTC.

V gene TRBV2 combines with J gene TRBJ2-6, with unresolved D. V was pared by 7 bases and J by 0 bases, with 10 bases between. Germline CDR1 SNHLY, CDR2 FYNNEI. The CDR3 spans 15 residues. Here the CDR3 reads CASMQPTSGANVLTF. The CDR3 DNA reads TGTGCCAGCATGCAGCCGACCTCTGGGGCCAACGTCCTGACTTTC.

DNA for the CDR3: TGTGCCAGCAGCTCGGACAAGATCTATGGCTACACCTTC. It codes for CASSSDKIYGYTF. The chain employs TRBV5-6 and TRBJ1-2; weak D call: TRBD1 (5 bases). The ends were cut back, 3 bases at V and 4 bases at J, with 10 bases in the middle. The CDR3 covers 13 residues. Germline lookup yields CDR1 SGHDT and CDR2 YYEEEE. Full variable domain (rest looked up from reference TRBV5-6 and TRBJ1-2): DAGVTQSPTHLIKTRGQQVTLRCSPKSGHDTVSWYQQALGQGPQFIFQYYEEEERQRGNFPDRFSGHQFPNYSSELNVNALLLGDSALYLCASSSDKIYGYTFGSGTRLTVV.

The chain links TRBV19 to TRBJ1-2, with D possibly matching TRBD1 (6 bases). Germline CDR1 reads LNHDA; CDR2 reads SQIVND (reference sequence). CDR3 length equals 12 residues. The ends were cut back, 7 bases at V and 6 bases at J, with 12 bases in the middle. The CDR3 DNA reads TGTGCCAGTAAAGTGCAGGGGAATGGCTACACCTTC. It is translated as CASKVQGNGYTF.

J is TRBJ2-7 and V is TRBV25-1, with D uncertain. Looked up from germline, CDR1 is MGHDK and CDR2 is SYGVNS. Trimming removed 6 bases at V and 5 bases at J, with 8 bases between. This CDR3 has 11 residues. The CDR3 loop is CASRIRHEQYF. The CDR3 DNA reads TGTGCCAGCAGGATCCGGCACGAGCAGTACTTC.

V usage is TRBV7-9 and J usage is TRBJ2-3; D is possibly TRBD1 or TRBD2 (5 bases each). The germline V and J ends were trimmed by 5 bases and 4 bases, with 19 bases remaining between them. Per the germline V gene, CDR1 is SEHNR and CDR2 is FQNEAQ (reference sequence). CDR3 length: 16 amino acids. The CDR3 nucleotides read TGTGCCAGCAGCCCCGGGACGGATTATCTATCAGATACGCAGTATTTT. Protein product: CASSPGTDYLSDTQYF.

The chain recombines TRBV5-1 with TRBJ2-7; 8 positions agree with TRBD2. V lost 1 base and J lost 0; bases outside the gene matches: 0. Germline V gene lookup returns CDR1 SGHRS and CDR2 YFSETQ. This CDR3 has 14 amino acids. The DNA of the CDR3 is TGCGCCAGCAGCTTGAGCGGGAGCTCCTACGAGCAGTACTTC. This codes for CASSLSGSSYEQYF.

The rearrangement joins TRBV5-4 to TRBJ1-2; D is possibly TRBD1 (5 bases). This CDR3 spans 15 amino acids. V dropped 4 bases and J dropped 1 base, with 14 bases sitting between them. Germline CDR1 is SGHNT and CDR2 is YYREEE (reference sequence). In DNA form, the CDR3 reads TGTGCCAGCAGCCCCGGGACCTACGATAACTATGGCTACACCTTC. This gives the protein CASSPGTYDNYGYTF.

This clone was counted between two and nine times. The rearrangement joins TRBV27 to TRBJ1-4; the match to TRBD1 covers 11 bases. Germline V gene lookup returns CDR1 MNHEY and CDR2 SMNVEV (reference sequence). Trimming cost V 6 bases and J 0 bases; bases outside gene matches: 3. The CDR3 length is 16 residues. The CDR3: CASRGQGAATNEKLFF. The CDR3 DNA sequence: TGTGCCAGCAGAGGACAGGGGGCTGCAACTAATGAAAAACTGTTTTTT.

Worth noting for this clone: The same CDR3 is also encoded by other DNA sequences in this sample. The chain is built from TRBV5-1 and TRBJ2-7, with TRBD2 matching 14 bases. Unmatched junction bases numbered 3, after V lost 3 bases and J lost 1 base. This CDR3 comprises 16 residues. Germline assignment: CDR1 SGHRS and CDR2 YFSETQ. CDR3 DNA: TGCGCCAGCAGCTCCGGGACTAGCGGGAGTTCCTACGAGCAGTACTTC. It specifies CASSSGTSGSSYEQYF.

The rearrangement links TRBV28 to TRBJ2-1; 10 bases are shared with TRBD2. With 4 bases clipped from V and 0 bases from J, the junction kept 3 bases outside the gene matches. The CDR3 is 16 amino acids. Germline CDR1 MDHEN, CDR2 SYDVKM. CDR3 protein: CASSSSGRGSYNEQFF. DNA for the CDR3: TGTGCCAGCAGTTCTAGCGGGAGAGGCTCCTACAATGAGCAGTTCTTC.

The V and J genes are TRBV9 and TRBJ2-1; tentative D call: TRBD1 (6 bases). The germline gives CDR1 SGDLS, CDR2 YYNGEE. The CDR3 extends over 13 amino acids. V lost 3 bases, J lost 8 bases, and 12 bases lay in between. The CDR3 sequence: CASSEGVFDEQFF. CDR3 coding DNA: TGTGCCAGCAGCGAGGGGGTTTTCGATGAGCAGTTCTTC.

CDR3 coding DNA: TGTGCCAGCAGTAAAAGGGGGGAGTTGACTGAAGCTTTCTTT. Protein sequence: CASSKRGELTEAFF. The V gene is TRBV2, the J gene TRBJ1-1; possible D gene TRBD1, 6 bases. Germline assignment: CDR1 SNHLY and CDR2 FYNNEI. V was cut by 5 bases and J by 5 bases, with 15 bases left in between. This CDR3 has 14 residues.

The chain has TRBV6-5 and TRBJ1-1; D call uncertain. CDR1 is MNHEY, CDR2 SVGAGI, per germline. Trimming removed 5 bases at V and 2 bases at J, with 6 bases between. The CDR3 spans 12 residues. The CDR3 coding sequence is TGTGCCAGCAGTCATTATAACACTGAAGCTTTCTTT. Protein product: CASSHYNTEAFF.

The gene calls are TRBV19 and TRBJ1-2, with D perhaps TRBD1 (6 bases). This CDR3 contains 11 residues. Germline V gene data show CDR1 as LNHDA and CDR2 as SQIVND (reference sequence). V was shortened by 9 bases and J by 5 bases, with 10 bases between the two germline ends. In nucleotides, the CDR3 is TGTGCCAGCGGGGGCGGTTATGGCTACACCTTC. Protein: CASGGGYGYTF.

The chain couples TRBV19 to TRBJ2-1, with 8 bases fitting TRBD2. Germline trimming cut 7 bases from V and 3 bases from J; bases unmatched to any gene: 8. CDR3 length equals 15 residues. CDR1 is LNHDA, CDR2 SQIVND, per germline (reference sequence). The CDR3 region is CASTESGSGYNEQFF. CDR3 bases: TGTGCCAGTACCGAAAGCGGGAGCGGCTACAATGAGCAGTTCTTC.

The chain employs TRBV11-3 and TRBJ1-1; D remains ambiguous. V lost 5 bases, J lost 5 bases, and 6 bases lay in between. Germline V gene lookup returns CDR1 SGHNT and CDR2 YENEEA. The CDR3 covers 11 residues. The CDR3: CASSDGTEAFF. The CDR3 DNA is TGTGCCAGCAGCGACGGGACTGAAGCTTTCTTT.

The chain recombines TRBV7-3 with TRBJ2-7; the match to TRBD1 covers 10 bases. The CDR3 contains 14 residues. Losses at the gene ends were 4 bases for V and 3 bases for J; bases not matched to a gene: 3. Germline CDR1 SGHTA, CDR2 FQGTGA. The CDR3 DNA is TGTGCCAGCAGCTACGGACAGGGGGACTACGAGCAGTACTTC. It yields the protein CASSYGQGDYEQYF.

This chain links TRBV18 with TRBJ1-2; no definite D call. The CDR3 spans 12 residues. V lost 3 bases and J lost 3, with 5 bases in between. The germline V gene encodes CDR1 KGHSH and CDR2 LQKENI. CDR3 in DNA: TGTGCCAGCTCACCCCAAGACTATGGCTACACCTTC. Its protein product is CASSPQDYGYTF.

The chain combines TRBV6-5 with TRBJ2-7; D call uncertain. Germline loops: CDR1 MNHEY, CDR2 SVGAGI. Trimming took off 2 bases at V and 3 bases at J, with 8 bases between the two ends. CDR3 length: 13 amino acids. Written as DNA, the CDR3 is TGTGCCAGCAGTTACGCGTCCAACTACGAGCAGTACTTC. The encoded protein is CASSYASNYEQYF.